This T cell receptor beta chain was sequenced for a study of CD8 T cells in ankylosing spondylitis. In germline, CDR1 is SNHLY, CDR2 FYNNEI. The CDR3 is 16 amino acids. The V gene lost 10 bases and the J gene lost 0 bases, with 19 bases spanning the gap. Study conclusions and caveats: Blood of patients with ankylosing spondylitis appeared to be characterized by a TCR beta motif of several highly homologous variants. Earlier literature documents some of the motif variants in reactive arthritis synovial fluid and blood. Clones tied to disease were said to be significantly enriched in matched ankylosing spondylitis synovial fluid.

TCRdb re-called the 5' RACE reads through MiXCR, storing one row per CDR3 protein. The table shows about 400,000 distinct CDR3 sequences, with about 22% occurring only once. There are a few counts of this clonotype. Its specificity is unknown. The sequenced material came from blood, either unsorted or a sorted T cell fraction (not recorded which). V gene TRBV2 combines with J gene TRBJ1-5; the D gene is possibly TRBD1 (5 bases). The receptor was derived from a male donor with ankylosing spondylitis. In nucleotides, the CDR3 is TGTGCCACCTCGGACGCGGGGGGATATAGCAATCAGCCCCAGCATTTT. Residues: CATSDAGGYSNQPQHF.